This TCR beta chain was identified in a study of response to subunit inactivated influenza vaccine. Study results and caveats: Only a handful of new T cells, the authors suggested, are recruited with each seasonal influenza vaccination.

MiXCR, run by TCRdb on the RT-PCR reads, gives a single entry per CDR3 protein. The sample holds 650,000 or so distinct CDR3 sequences, 12% to 15% seen once. CDR1 and CDR2 (germline): MNHEY, SMNVEV (reference sequence). There are 15 residues in the CDR3. Trimming stripped 5 bases from V and 0 bases from J, with 13 bases between. With regard to this clonotype: The antigen remains unidentified.

The specimen was PBMCs from blood, collected approximately 15 days before vaccination. The rearrangement uses TRBV27 and TRBJ1-1; D might be TRBD1 (5 bases). The TCR sequence derives from a man aged 50-60 years who received an inactivated influenza vaccine. CDR3 protein: CASSPRQTLNTEAFF. The CDR3 bases are TGTGCCAGCAGTCCCCGACAGACCCTGAACACTGAAGCTTTCTTT.